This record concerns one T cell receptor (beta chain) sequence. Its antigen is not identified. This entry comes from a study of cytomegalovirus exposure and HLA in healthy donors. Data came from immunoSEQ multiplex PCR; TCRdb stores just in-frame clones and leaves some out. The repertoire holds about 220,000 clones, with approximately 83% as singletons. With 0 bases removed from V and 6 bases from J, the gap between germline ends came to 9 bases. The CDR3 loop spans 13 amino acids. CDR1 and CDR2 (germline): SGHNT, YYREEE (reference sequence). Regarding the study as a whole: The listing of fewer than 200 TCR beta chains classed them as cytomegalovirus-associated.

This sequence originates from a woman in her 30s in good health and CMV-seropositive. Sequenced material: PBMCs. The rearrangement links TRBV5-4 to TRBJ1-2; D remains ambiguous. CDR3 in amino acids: CASSLVVDDGYTF. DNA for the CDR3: TGTGCCAGCAGCTTGGTGGTAGACGATGGCTACACCTTC.